This TCR beta chain is drawn from a study of CD8 T cells in Susac syndrome. Study outcomes and limitations: The relatively small number of individuals in the TCR sequencing and HLA analysis was acknowledged by the study.

The RNA, about 0.45 to 1 ug, was put through reverse transcription using random hexamers. The immunoSEQ assay covered 54 Vbeta and 13 Jbeta segments for CDR3. TCRdb re-called the immunoSEQ multiplex PCR reads with MiXCR, one entry per CDR3 protein. The data show about 76,000 distinct CDR3 sequences, with 90% to 95% seen just once and 0.5% held by the top ten. A note on this clonotype: Antigen unknown.

V lost 2 bases and J 5 bases, leaving 7 bases between the germline ends. The CDR3 loop spans 12 amino acids. Germline lookup yields CDR1 MNHEY and CDR2 SMNVEV (reference sequence). In contrast to the negatively isolated CD8+ and CD4+ T cells, TEMRA cells were FACS-enriched. The sequenced sample was CD8+ T cells from PBMCs. This clonotype originated in a human donor with multiple sclerosis. The chain recombines TRBV27 with TRBJ2-7; D is possibly TRBD2 (5 bases). CDR3 region: CASSLRGDEQYF. The CDR3 nucleotides are TGTGCCAGCAGTTTACGGGGAGACGAGCAGTACTTC.